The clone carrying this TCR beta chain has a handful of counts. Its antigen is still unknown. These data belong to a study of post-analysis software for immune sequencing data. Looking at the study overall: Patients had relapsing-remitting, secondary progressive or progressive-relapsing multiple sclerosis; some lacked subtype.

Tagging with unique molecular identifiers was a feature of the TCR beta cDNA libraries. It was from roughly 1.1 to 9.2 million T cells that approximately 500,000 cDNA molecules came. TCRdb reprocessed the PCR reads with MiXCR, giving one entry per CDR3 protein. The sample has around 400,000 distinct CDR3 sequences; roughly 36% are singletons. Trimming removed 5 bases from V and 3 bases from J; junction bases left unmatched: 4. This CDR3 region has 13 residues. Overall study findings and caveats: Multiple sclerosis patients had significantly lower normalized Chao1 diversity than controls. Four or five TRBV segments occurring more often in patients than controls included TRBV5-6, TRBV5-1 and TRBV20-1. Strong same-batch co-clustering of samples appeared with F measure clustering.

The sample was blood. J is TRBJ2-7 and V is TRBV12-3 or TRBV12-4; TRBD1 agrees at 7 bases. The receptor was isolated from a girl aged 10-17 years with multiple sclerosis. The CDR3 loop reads CASSRGQNYEQYF. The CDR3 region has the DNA TGTGCCAGCAGTCGGGGACAGAACTACGAGCAGTACTTC.